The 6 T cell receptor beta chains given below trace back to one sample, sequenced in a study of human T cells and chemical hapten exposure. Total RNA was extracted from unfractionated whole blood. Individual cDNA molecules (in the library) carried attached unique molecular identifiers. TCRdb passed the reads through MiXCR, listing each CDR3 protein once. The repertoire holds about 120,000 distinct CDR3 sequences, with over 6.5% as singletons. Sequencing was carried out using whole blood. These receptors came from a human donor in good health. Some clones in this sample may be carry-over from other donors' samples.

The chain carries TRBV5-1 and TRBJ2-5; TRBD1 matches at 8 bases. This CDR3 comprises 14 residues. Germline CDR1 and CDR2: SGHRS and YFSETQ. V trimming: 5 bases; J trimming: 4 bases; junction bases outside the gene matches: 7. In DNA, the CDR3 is TGCGCCAGCAGGGACAGGGCGGCAGGAGAGACCCAGTACTTC. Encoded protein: CASRDRAAGETQYF.

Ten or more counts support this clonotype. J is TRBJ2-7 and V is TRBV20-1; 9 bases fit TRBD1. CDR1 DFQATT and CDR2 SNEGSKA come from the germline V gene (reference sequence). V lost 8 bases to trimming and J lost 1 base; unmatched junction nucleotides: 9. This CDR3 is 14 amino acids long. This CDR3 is CSSDRGLGSYEQYF. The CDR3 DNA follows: TGCAGTTCGGACAGGGGTTTGGGATCCTACGAGCAGTACTTC.

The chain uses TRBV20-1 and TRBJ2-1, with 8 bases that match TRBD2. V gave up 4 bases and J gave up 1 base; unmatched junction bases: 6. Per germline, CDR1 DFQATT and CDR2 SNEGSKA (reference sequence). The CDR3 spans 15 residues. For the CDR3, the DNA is TGCAGTGCTACGGATAGCGGGGAATCCTACAATGAGCAGTTCTTC. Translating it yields CSATDSGESYNEQFF.

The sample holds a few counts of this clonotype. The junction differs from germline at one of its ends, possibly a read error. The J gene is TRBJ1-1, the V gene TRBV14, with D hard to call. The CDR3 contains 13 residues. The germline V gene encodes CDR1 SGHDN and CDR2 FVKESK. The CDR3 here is CASSEDGGTEAFF. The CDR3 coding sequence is TGTGCCAGCAGCGAAGACGGAGGCACTGAAGCTTTCTTT. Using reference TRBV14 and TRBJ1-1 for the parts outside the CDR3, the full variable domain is EAGVTQFPSHSVIEKGQTVTLRCDPISGHDNLYWYRRVMGKEIKFLLHFVKESKQDESGMPNNRFLAERTGGTYSTLKVQPAELEDSGVYFCASSEDGGTEAFFGQGTRLTVV.

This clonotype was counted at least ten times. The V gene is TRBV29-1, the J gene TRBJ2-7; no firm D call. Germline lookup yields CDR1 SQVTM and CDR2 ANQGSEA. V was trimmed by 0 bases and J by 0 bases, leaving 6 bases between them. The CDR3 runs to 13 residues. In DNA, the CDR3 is TGCAGCGTTGAAGATCTTGGCTCCTACGAGCAGTACTTC. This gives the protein CSVEDLGSYEQYF.

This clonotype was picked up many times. In DNA form, the CDR3 reads TGTGCCAGCAGCTTAGGGGGTGGCGGGACGTACAATGAGCAGTTCTTC. Translation gives CASSLGGGGTYNEQFF. This chain uses TRBV11-2 with TRBJ2-1; D perhaps matches TRBD2 (6 bases). From germline, CDR1 is SGHAT and CDR2 FQNNGV. Between the trimmed V and J ends, which lost 1 base and 4 bases, there was a span of 14 bases. The CDR3 is made up of 16 amino acids.